This entry features one T cell receptor (beta chain) sequence. Its target is not known. From germline, CDR1 is SGHRS and CDR2 YFSETQ. The germline V and J ends were trimmed by 3 bases and 6 bases, with 6 bases remaining between them. This CDR3 has 12 residues. Samples underwent the assay at deep level. This table comes from immunoSEQ multiplex PCR, and its TCRdb copy is limited to in-frame clones, with some not included. The data show about 2.3 million clones, 80% to 95% seen once. The sample comes from a study of shared clonotypes between healthy human individuals. On the study more broadly: Researchers assigned three CD4 naive, three CD4 memory, two CD8 naive and one CD8 memory plate to each donor. The study, taken as a whole, reports: Clonotypes shared by all four donors outscored non-shared clonotypes in generation probability.

This TCR was sampled from a man younger than 35 in good health. Some clones in this sample may be carry-over from other donors' samples. The chain couples TRBV5-1 to TRBJ2-2; no clear D gene. Sequencing was performed on naive CD4+ T cells from PBMCs. The subset was: CD45RA+ positively selected. The CDR3 nucleotides read TGCGCCAGCAGCTCGATGTCCGGGGAGCTGTTTTTT. This encodes CASSSMSGELFF.